Below are 7 T cell receptor beta chains sequenced from a single sample in a study of early T cells in non-severe SARS-CoV-2 infection. One entry per CDR3 protein results from TCRdb running MiXCR on the 5' RACE reads. The sample includes 90,000 to 120,000 distinct CDR3 sequences, about 12% of them seen just once. Material for sequencing was whole blood. The receptor source for this set is an adult who was a healthcare worker with PCR-confirmed SARS-CoV-2 infection or an uninfected control (not recorded which).

At least ten counts were recorded for this clonotype. The J gene is TRBJ2-7, the V gene TRBV20-1; D is uncertain. V lost 0 bases to trimming and J lost 2 bases, with 17 bases between them. Germline assignment: CDR1 DFQATT and CDR2 SNEGSKA (reference sequence). The CDR3 extends over 16 amino acids. The CDR3 loop reads CSARDPSTGRAYEQYF. The CDR3 bases are TGCAGTGCTAGAGATCCGAGCACCGGTAGGGCCTACGAGCAGTACTTC.

This clonotype was recorded many times. The V and J genes are TRBV6-2 or TRBV6-3 and TRBJ1-6, with 7 bases lining up with TRBD1. The germline gives CDR1 MNHEY, CDR2 SVGEGT. This CDR3 is 17 amino acids long. Trimming removed 0 bases from V and 10 bases from J; junction bases left unmatched: 12. CDR3 coding DNA: TGTGCCAGCAGTTACTCGAATTCAGTTCGGACAGGATCACCCCTCCACTTT. Protein sequence: CASSYSNSVRTGSPLHF.

This clonotype showed up just a few times. The chain carries TRBV28 and TRBJ2-7; perhaps TRBD1 as D (5 bases). The V end was cut by 3 bases, the J end by 6 bases, with 21 bases between. This CDR3 is 16 amino acids long. The germline gives CDR1 MDHEN, CDR2 SYDVKM. The CDR3: CASSFYRAGSFFEQYF. The CDR3 region has the DNA TGTGCCAGCAGTTTTTATCGTGCAGGGTCATTTTTCGAGCAGTACTTC.

This clonotype was detected only a few times. The V call is TRBV30, the J call TRBJ2-3, with TRBD1 matching over 8 bases. The CDR3 is 13 residues long. V lost 7 bases, J lost 2 bases, and 5 bases stayed unmatched. Germline assignment: CDR1 GTSNPN and CDR2 SVGIG (reference sequence). CDR3 nucleotide sequence: TGTGCCTTAGGACAGGGACACACAGATACGCAGTATTTT. It codes for CALGQGHTDTQYF.

The table lists this clonotype with many counts. The gene calls are TRBV10-3 and TRBJ2-2; D gene ambiguous. The CDR3 sequence is 11 residues long. The V end was cut by 7 bases, the J end by 7 bases, with 7 bases between. Germline-derived CDR1 and CDR2 are ENHRY and SYGVKD. The CDR3 protein is CAITANGELFF. CDR3 DNA sequence: TGTGCCATCACCGCAAACGGGGAGCTGTTTTTT.

The chain employs TRBV27 and TRBJ2-1, with D possibly called TRBD1 or TRBD2 (6 bases each). Trimming took off 1 base at V and 4 bases at J, with 11 bases between the two ends. This CDR3 contains 15 residues. The germline CDR1 and CDR2 sequences are MNHEY and SMNVEV (reference sequence). The CDR3 loop is CASSLWGAVYNEQFF. The CDR3 DNA reads as TGTGCCAGCAGTTTATGGGGGGCGGTTTACAATGAGCAGTTCTTC.

This clonotype was seen repeatedly, ten times or more. The chain uses TRBV12-5 and TRBJ1-5, with D hard to call. The CDR3 has 13 residues. Trimming took 1 base from V and 0 from J, leaving 1 base between them. In germline, CDR1 is LGHNT, CDR2 FRNRAP. The CDR3 region is CASGLDSNQPQHF. Written as DNA, the CDR3 is TGTGCTAGTGGTTTGGATAGCAATCAGCCCCAGCATTTT.